These 27 T cell receptor beta chains came from one sample sequenced in a study of shared clonotypes between healthy human individuals. The repertoire was sequenced with immunoSEQ multiplex PCR; TCRdb's copy has only in-frame clones and lacks some. This table holds 1 million to 1.2 million clones, around 77% found once. Source material: memory CD4+ T cells from PBMCs. Indicated subset: CD45RA-negative fraction. These receptors originate from a man younger than 35 in good health. Some clones in this sample may be carry-over from other donors' samples.

This clone was detected a few times. The chain recombines TRBV6-5 with TRBJ2-7, with D uncertain. In germline, CDR1 is MNHEY, CDR2 SVGAGI. The V and J ends lost 8 bases and 3 bases respectively, with 11 bases between them. The CDR3 totals 12 residues. The CDR3 nucleotides read TGTGCCAGCTCAGAAGGCGACTACGAGCAGTACTTC. Amino acid sequence: CASSEGDYEQYF.

This rearrangement joins TRBV5-4 to TRBJ2-7; no reliable D call. The CDR3 loop spans 11 amino acids. Germline-derived CDR1 and CDR2 are SGHNT and YYREEE (reference sequence). Trimming removed 1 base at V and 5 bases at J, with 4 bases between. The CDR3 bases are TGTGCCAGCAGCTTGAACCACGAGCAGTACTTC. Translation: CASSLNHEQYF.

J is TRBJ2-7 and V is TRBV28, with D possibly called TRBD1 or TRBD2 (6 bases each). The CDR3 is 17 residues long. V lost 3 bases to trimming and J lost 0 bases, with 18 bases between them. Germline CDR1 and CDR2: MDHEN and SYDVKM. Here the CDR3 reads CASSLGGVADSSYEQYF. CDR3 nucleotide sequence: TGTGCCAGCAGTTTGGGGGGCGTTGCGGATAGCTCCTACGAGCAGTACTTC.

Comments on this clone: Within the sample, other DNA sequences also encode this same CDR3. This chain links TRBV30 with TRBJ1-5; possibly TRBD1 for D (5 bases). CDR1 is GTSNPN and CDR2 is SVGIG in the germline V gene (reference sequence). CDR3 length equals 13 residues. Trimming cost V 0 bases and J 5 bases, with 8 bases left between them. CDR3 sequence: CAWSVQVDQPQHF. CDR3 in DNA: TGTGCCTGGAGTGTACAGGTGGATCAGCCCCAGCATTTT.

The chain uses TRBV18 and TRBJ2-2, with a possible D match to TRBD2 (6 bases). Germline values: CDR1 KGHSH, CDR2 LQKENI. The CDR3 is 16 residues long. Trimming shortened V by 0 bases and J by 4 bases, and 12 bases separated the two germline ends. As DNA, the CDR3 is TGTGCCAGCTCACCACCGGGTGCGGGACTCACCGGGGAGCTGTTTTTT. Amino acids: CASSPPGAGLTGELFF. Filled out from reference TRBV18 and TRBJ2-2, the complete variable domain reads NAGVMQNPRHLVRRRGQEARLRCSPMKGHSHVYWYRQLPEEGLKFMVYLQKENIIDESGMPKERFSAEFPKEGPSILRIQQVVRGDSAAYFCASSPPGAGLTGELFFGEGSRLTVL.

The J gene is TRBJ2-5, the V gene TRBV11-2; D remains unclear. Germline V gene sequence: CDR1 SGHAT, CDR2 FQNNGV. With 2 bases removed from V and 3 bases from J, the gap between germline ends came to 10 bases. CDR3 size: 14 residues. CDR3 sequence: CASSLLRTEETQYF. DNA of the CDR3: TGTGCCAGCAGCTTACTCCGGACGGAAGAGACCCAGTACTTC.

V gene TRBV28 combines with J gene TRBJ1-5, with TRBD1 matching 10 bases. The V gene's germline CDR1 is MDHEN and CDR2 SYDVKM. The length of the CDR3 is 14 residues. V was clipped by 8 bases and J by 5 bases; unmatched bases: 6. CDR3 nucleotide sequence: TGTGCCAGCCTCACGACAGGGGGCGATCAGCCCCAGCATTTT. It translates to CASLTTGGDQPQHF.

This clone was seen just once. The chain couples TRBV11-2 to TRBJ2-6; D not resolved. Trimming shortened V by 3 bases and J by 2 bases, and 8 bases separated the two germline ends. The germline V gene encodes CDR1 SGHAT and CDR2 FQNNGV. This CDR3 is built from 15 residues. This chain's CDR3 is CASSFSQAGANVLTF. The CDR3 DNA sequence: TGTGCCAGCAGCTTTAGTCAAGCTGGGGCCAACGTCCTGACTTTC.

The gene calls are TRBV7-8 and TRBJ1-1; TRBD1 agrees at 7 bases. The CDR3 runs 16 residues. V lost 10 bases, J lost 0 bases, and 14 bases stayed unmatched. Germline lookup yields CDR1 SGHVS and CDR2 FQNEAQ. CDR3 loop: CATSVRRGPVNTEAFF. The CDR3, as DNA: TGTGCCACGTCAGTCAGGAGGGGGCCGGTGAACACTGAAGCTTTCTTT.

V and J are TRBV28 and TRBJ1-2, with TRBD1 matching over 7 bases. From germline, CDR1 is MDHEN and CDR2 SYDVKM. CDR3 size: 16 residues. The junction had 12 bases not matched to a gene; V was cut back by 5 bases and J by 3 bases. Here the CDR3 reads CASSPRGQGVDYGYTF. In DNA form, the CDR3 reads TGTGCCAGCAGTCCTCGTGGGCAGGGGGTGGACTATGGCTACACCTTC.

The rearrangement links TRBV7-2 to TRBJ1-3, with 7 bases matching TRBD1. The CDR3 is made up of 15 amino acids. V dropped 5 bases and J dropped 3; count of bases not matched to a gene: 7. CDR1 and CDR2 (germline): SGHTA, FQGNSA. The CDR3 sequence: CASSIDRAFGNTIYF. The CDR3 DNA follows: TGTGCCAGCAGCATAGACAGGGCCTTTGGAAACACCATATATTTT. Full variable domain (outside the CDR3, taken from reference TRBV7-2 and TRBJ1-3): GAGVSQSPSNKVTEKGKDVELRCDPISGHTALYWYRQSLGQGLEFLIYFQGNSAPDKSGLPSDRFSAERTGGSVSTLTIQRTQQEDSAVYLCASSIDRAFGNTIYFGEGSWLTVV.

The genes are TRBV28 and TRBJ1-3, with 8 bases that match TRBD1. This CDR3 has 15 amino acids. Unmatched junction bases numbered 3, after V lost 5 bases and J lost 0 bases. CDR1 MDHEN and CDR2 SYDVKM come from the germline V gene. CDR3 bases: TGTGCCAGCAGTACTGGACAGGGCTCTGGAAACACCATATATTTT. This translates into CASSTGQGSGNTIYF.

The rearrangement joins TRBV28 to TRBJ2-7, with TRBD2 matching over 11 bases. The CDR3 covers 14 residues. V gave up 6 bases and J gave up 2 bases; unmatched junction bases: 3. In germline, CDR1 is MDHEN, CDR2 SYDVKM. CDR3 protein: CASRGLAATYEQYF. CDR3 coding DNA: TGTGCCAGCAGGGGACTAGCGGCCACCTACGAGCAGTACTTC.

This clone was picked up many times. The rearrangement joins TRBV9 to TRBJ2-7, with 9 bases fitting TRBD1. This CDR3 is 16 amino acids long. Germline CDR1 is SGDLS and CDR2 is YYNGEE. Trimming at V came to 0 bases and at J to 4 bases, leaving 8 bases not matched to a gene. In DNA, the CDR3 is TGTGCCAGCAGCGTAGCGGCACAGGGGGCGCCTTACGAGCAGTACTTC. It yields the protein CASSVAAQGAPYEQYF.

The chain uses TRBV6-1 and TRBJ2-4, with 7 bases aligning to TRBD1. Trimming cost V 3 bases and J 0 bases; bases outside gene matches: 5. Germline V gives CDR1 MNHNS, CDR2 SASEGT. This CDR3 is built from 16 residues. CDR3 loop: CASSETRGQAKNIQYF. The DNA for the CDR3 is TGTGCCAGCAGTGAGACGAGGGGGCAAGCCAAAAACATTCAGTACTTC.

This clone was seen a single time. This sequence joins TRBV30 and TRBJ2-3; 13 nucleotides agree with TRBD2. The V and J ends lost 0 bases and 5 bases, in that order; junction bases with no gene match: 11. Germline V CDR1 and CDR2: GTSNPN, SVGIG (reference sequence). The CDR3 is 18 residues long. The CDR3: CAWSVRRTSGGAEDTQYF. In DNA, the CDR3 is TGTGCCTGGAGTGTACGGAGGACTAGCGGGGGCGCGGAAGATACGCAGTATTTT.

To note about this clone: Other DNA variants within this sample encode the same CDR3. The V gene is TRBV28, the J gene TRBJ2-7, with 10 positions matching TRBD1. Germline loops: CDR1 MDHEN, CDR2 SYDVKM. The ends lost 7 bases at V and 2 bases at J; junction bases unmatched: 8. This CDR3 comprises 15 residues. CDR3 sequence: CASTPPGQGTYEQYF. The CDR3 DNA is TGTGCCAGCACCCCACCGGGACAGGGGACCTACGAGCAGTACTTC.

This clone was seen a few times. The chain links TRBV27 to TRBJ1-4, with 7 bases fitting TRBD1. The CDR3 contains 15 residues. Looked up from germline, CDR1 is MNHEY and CDR2 is SMNVEV (reference sequence). V dropped 5 bases and J dropped 6; count of bases not matched to a gene: 9. The CDR3 protein is CASSGAGGSDEKLFF. As DNA, the CDR3 is TGTGCCAGCAGTGGGGCAGGGGGATCCGATGAAAAACTGTTTTTT. The full variable domain, in which reference TRBV27 and TRBJ1-4 provide the parts outside the CDR3, is EAQVTQNPRYLITVTGKKLTVTCSQNMNHEYMSWYRQDPGLGLRQIYYSMNVEVTDKGDVPEGYKVSRKEKRNFPLILESPSPNQTSLYFCASSGAGGSDEKLFFGSGTQLSVL.

The rearrangement uses TRBV5-4 and TRBJ1-4; D is undetermined. The germline V and J ends were trimmed by 4 bases and 0 bases, with 4 bases remaining between them. Germline lookup yields CDR1 SGHNT and CDR2 YYREEE (reference sequence). There are 13 residues in the CDR3. CDR3: CASSLATNEKLFF. The DNA of the CDR3 is TGTGCCAGCAGCCTTGCAACTAATGAAAAACTGTTTTTT.

This chain connects TRBV19 to TRBJ1-5; TRBD1 aligns across 8 bases. The CDR3 spans 15 residues. V shed 5 bases, J shed 3 bases, and the junction held 6 bases outside the gene matches. Germline CDR1 and CDR2: LNHDA and SQIVND (reference sequence). The CDR3 coding sequence is TGTGCCAGTAGTGACAGGGGCGTACACAATCAGCCCCAGCATTTT. Protein: CASSDRGVHNQPQHF.

The chain is built from TRBV2 and TRBJ2-5; 7 positions match TRBD1. The J call may be faulty, since TRBJ2-7 better matches the DNA end. Germline CDR1 is SNHLY and CDR2 is FYNNEI. CDR3 length equals 12 residues. CDR3 in DNA: TGTGCCAGTAACCGGGACAGCTACGAGCAGTACTTC. Residues: CASNRDSYEQYF.

This clone occurred once. The chain carries TRBV6-1 and TRBJ2-3; 11 positions match TRBD1. Trimming cost V 5 bases and J 6 bases; bases outside gene matches: 7. In germline, CDR1 is MNHNS, CDR2 SASEGT. The CDR3 runs to 15 residues. CDR3 amino acids: CASSPVRTGGDTQYF. Here the CDR3 DNA reads TGTGCCAGCAGTCCCGTCCGGACAGGGGGCGATACGCAGTATTTT.

This chain uses TRBV28 with TRBJ2-5, with TRBD1 as a possible D gene (5 bases). CDR1 is MDHEN, CDR2 SYDVKM, per germline. This CDR3 spans 15 amino acids. V shed 4 bases and J shed 4 bases, with 16 bases lying between them. CDR3 DNA sequence: TGTGCCAGCAGTTCGGCGACAGCTCGAAGAGAGACCCAGTACTTC. Translating it yields CASSSATARRETQYF. Combining the CDR3 with reference TRBV28 and TRBJ2-5 gives the whole variable domain DVKVTQSSRYLVKRTGEKVFLECVQDMDHENMFWYRQDPGLGLRLIYFSYDVKMKEKGDIPEGYSVSREKKERFSLILESASTNQTSMYLCASSSATARRETQYFGPGTRLLVL.

V and J are TRBV5-1 and TRBJ2-7, with D possibly being TRBD2 (5 bases). The CDR3 loop spans 17 amino acids. Germline V gene lookup returns CDR1 SGHRS and CDR2 YFSETQ. V was cut by 0 bases and J by 0 bases, with 16 bases left in between. The CDR3 DNA sequence: TGCGCCAGCAGCTTGGTGGGATCACTAGGCTCCTCCTACGAGCAGTACTTC. It translates to CASSLVGSLGSSYEQYF.

The chain uses TRBV30 and TRBJ2-2; TRBD2 matches 7 bases. This CDR3 is 15 amino acids long. The germline gives CDR1 GTSNPN, CDR2 SVGIG (reference sequence). Trimming took 4 bases from V and 2 from J; bases not matched to a gene: 7. The CDR3, as DNA: TGTGCCTGGACGGCGGGAGACACCAACACCGGGGAGCTGTTTTTT. It translates to CAWTAGDTNTGELFF.

The J gene is TRBJ2-2, the V gene TRBV9, with 7 bases matching TRBD2. The CDR3 has 16 amino acids. Germline values: CDR1 SGDLS, CDR2 YYNGEE. J gave up 7 bases and V 0 bases, and 9 bases lay outside the gene matches. This CDR3 is CASSVDGGSIGGELFF. CDR3 sequence (DNA): TGTGCCAGCAGCGTAGACGGCGGGAGCATTGGCGGGGAGCTGTTTTTT. The entire variable domain, with the rest obtained from reference TRBV9 and TRBJ2-2, is as follows: DSGVTQTPKHLITATGQRVTLRCSPRSGDLSVYWYQQSLDQGLQFLIQYYNGEERAKGNILERFSAQQFPDLHSELNLSSLELGDSALYFCASSVDGGSIGGELFFGEGSRLTVL.

The chain recombines TRBV4-1 with TRBJ2-3; 8 positions agree with TRBD2. Losses at the gene ends were 1 base for V and 5 bases for J; bases not matched to a gene: 8. Germline V gene data show CDR1 as MGHRA and CDR2 as YSYEKL. The CDR3 totals 16 residues. CDR3 amino acids: CASSQGDGRAGDTQYF. CDR3 bases: TGCGCCAGCAGCCAAGGAGACGGGAGGGCAGGAGATACGCAGTATTTT.